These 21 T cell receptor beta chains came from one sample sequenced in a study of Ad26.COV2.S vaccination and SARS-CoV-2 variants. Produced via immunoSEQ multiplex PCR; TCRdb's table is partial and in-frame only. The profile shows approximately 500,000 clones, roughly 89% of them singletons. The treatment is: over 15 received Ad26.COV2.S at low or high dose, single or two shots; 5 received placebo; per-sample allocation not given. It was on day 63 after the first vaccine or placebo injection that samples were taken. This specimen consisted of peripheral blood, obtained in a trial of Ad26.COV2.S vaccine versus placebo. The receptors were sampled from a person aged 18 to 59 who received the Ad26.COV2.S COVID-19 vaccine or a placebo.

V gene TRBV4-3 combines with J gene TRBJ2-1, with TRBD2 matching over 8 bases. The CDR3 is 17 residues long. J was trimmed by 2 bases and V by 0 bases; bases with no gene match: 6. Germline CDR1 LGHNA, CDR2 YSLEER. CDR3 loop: CASSQEVAGRAYNEQFF. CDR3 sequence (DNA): TGCGCCAGCAGCCAAGAGGTAGCGGGACGGGCCTACAATGAGCAGTTCTTC.

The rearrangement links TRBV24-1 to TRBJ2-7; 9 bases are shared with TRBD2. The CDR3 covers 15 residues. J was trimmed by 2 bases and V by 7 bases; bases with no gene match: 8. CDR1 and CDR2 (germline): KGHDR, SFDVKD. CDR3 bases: TGTGCCACCAGCCGGGGACTAGCCACGACCTACGAGCAGTACTTC. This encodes CATSRGLATTYEQYF.

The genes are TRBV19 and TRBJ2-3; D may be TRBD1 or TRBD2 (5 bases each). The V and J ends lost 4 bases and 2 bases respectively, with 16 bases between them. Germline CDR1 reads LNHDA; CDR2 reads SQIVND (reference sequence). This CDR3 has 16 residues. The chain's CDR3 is CASSTDPRDLTDTQYF. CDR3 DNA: TGTGCCAGTAGTACCGACCCCCGGGACCTCACAGATACGCAGTATTTT.

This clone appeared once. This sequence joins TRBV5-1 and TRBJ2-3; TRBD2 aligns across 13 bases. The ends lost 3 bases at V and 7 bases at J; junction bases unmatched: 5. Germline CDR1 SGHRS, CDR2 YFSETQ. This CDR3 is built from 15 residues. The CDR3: CASSSLAGGPNTQYF. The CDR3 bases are TGCGCCAGCAGCTCACTAGCGGGAGGGCCGAATACGCAGTATTTT.

The CDR3 nucleotides read TGTGCCAGCAGTGAGTTGATTGTGAAGTTCTTC. Protein product: CASSELIVKFF. This chain connects TRBV2 to TRBJ2-1; D is unclear. CDR3 length equals 11 residues. Per the germline V gene, CDR1 is SNHLY and CDR2 is FYNNEI. Between the trimmed V and J ends, which lost 3 bases and 14 bases, there was a span of 11 bases.

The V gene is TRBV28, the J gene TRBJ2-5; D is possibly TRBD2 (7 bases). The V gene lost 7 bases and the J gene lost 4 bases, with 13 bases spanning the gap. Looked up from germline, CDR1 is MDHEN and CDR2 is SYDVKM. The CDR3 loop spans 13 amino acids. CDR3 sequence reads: CASNGGAGETQYF. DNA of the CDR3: TGTGCCAGCAATGGGGGGGCCGGAGAGACCCAGTACTTC.

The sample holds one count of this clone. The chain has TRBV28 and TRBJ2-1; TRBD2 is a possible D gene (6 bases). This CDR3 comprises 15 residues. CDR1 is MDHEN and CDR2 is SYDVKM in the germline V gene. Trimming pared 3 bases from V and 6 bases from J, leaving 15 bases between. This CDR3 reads CASSFWEEPSNEQFF. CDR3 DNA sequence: TGTGCCAGCAGTTTTTGGGAGGAGCCCAGCAATGAGCAGTTCTTC.

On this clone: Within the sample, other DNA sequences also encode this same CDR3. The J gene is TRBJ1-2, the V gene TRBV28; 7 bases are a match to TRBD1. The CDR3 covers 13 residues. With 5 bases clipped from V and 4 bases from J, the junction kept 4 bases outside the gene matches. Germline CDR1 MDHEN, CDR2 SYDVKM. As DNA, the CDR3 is TGTGCCAGCAGTCCGCACAGGGGCTATGGCTACACCTTC. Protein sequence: CASSPHRGYGYTF.

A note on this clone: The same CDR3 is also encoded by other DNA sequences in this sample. Written as DNA, the CDR3 is TGTGCCAGCAGCTTACGGGGCTCTGGAAACACCATATATTTT. It yields the protein CASSLRGSGNTIYF. This chain joins TRBV7-2 and TRBJ1-3; D not certain. V was cut by 2 bases and J by 0 bases, with 5 bases left in between. CDR1 is SGHTA and CDR2 is FQGNSA in the germline V gene. The CDR3 is made up of 14 amino acids.

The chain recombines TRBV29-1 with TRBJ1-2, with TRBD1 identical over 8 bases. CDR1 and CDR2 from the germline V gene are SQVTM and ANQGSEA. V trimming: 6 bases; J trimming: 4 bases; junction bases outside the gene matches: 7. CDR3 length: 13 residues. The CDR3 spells CSVQGARGYGYTF. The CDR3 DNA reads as TGCAGCGTCCAGGGGGCGCGGGGCTATGGCTACACCTTC.

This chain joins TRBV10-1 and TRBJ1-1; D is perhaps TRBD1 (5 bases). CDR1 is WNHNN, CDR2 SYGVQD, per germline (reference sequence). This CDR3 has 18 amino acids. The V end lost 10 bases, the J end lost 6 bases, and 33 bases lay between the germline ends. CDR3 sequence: CANPGGRGESLVLSEAFF. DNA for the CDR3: TGCGCCAACCCCGGAGGAAGGGGCGAGAGCCTTGTTCTTTCTGAAGCTTTCTTT.

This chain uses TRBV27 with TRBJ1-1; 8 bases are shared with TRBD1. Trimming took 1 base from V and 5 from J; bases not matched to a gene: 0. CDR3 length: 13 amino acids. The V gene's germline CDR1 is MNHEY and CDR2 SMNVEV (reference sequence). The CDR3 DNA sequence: TGTGCCAGCAGTTTATACAGGGGGACTGAAGCTTTCTTT. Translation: CASSLYRGTEAFF.

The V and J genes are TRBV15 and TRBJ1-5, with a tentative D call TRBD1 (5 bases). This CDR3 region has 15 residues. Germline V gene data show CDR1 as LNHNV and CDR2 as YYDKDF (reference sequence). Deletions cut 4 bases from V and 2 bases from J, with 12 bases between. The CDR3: CATSTQGGGNQPQHF. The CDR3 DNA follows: TGTGCCACCAGCACCCAGGGCGGCGGCAATCAGCCCCAGCATTTT.

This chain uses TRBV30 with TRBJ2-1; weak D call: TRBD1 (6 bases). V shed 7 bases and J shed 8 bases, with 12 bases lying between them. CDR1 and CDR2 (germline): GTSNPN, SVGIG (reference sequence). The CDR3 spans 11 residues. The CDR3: CAFYQGHEQFF. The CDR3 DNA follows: TGTGCCTTTTACCAGGGGCATGAGCAGTTCTTC.

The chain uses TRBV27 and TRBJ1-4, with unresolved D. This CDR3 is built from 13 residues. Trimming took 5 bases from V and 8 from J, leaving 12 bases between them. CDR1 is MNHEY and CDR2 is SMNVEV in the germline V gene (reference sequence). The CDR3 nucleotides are TGTGCCAGCAGTCGAATGGGAGGGGAAAAACTGTTTTTT. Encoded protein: CASSRMGGEKLFF.

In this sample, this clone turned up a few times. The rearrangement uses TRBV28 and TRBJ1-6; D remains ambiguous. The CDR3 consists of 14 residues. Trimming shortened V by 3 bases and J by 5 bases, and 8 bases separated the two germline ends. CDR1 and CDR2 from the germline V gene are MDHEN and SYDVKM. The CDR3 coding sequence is TGTGCCAGCAGTTTCCGGACGAATAATTCACCCCTCCACTTT. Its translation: CASSFRTNNSPLHF.

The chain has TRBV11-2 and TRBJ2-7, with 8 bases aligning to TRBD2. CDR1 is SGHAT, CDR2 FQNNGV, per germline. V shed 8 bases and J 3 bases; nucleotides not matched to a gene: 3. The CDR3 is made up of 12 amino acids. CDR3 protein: CASRGGLYEQYF. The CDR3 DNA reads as TGTGCCAGCCGCGGGGGGCTCTACGAGCAGTACTTC.

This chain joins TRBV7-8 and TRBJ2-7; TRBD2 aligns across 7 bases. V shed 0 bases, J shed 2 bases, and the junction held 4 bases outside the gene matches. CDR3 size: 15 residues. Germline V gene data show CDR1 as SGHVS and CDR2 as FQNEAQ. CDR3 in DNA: TGTGCCAGCAGCTTAGCGCCTAGCGGCACCTACGAGCAGTACTTC. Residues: CASSLAPSGTYEQYF. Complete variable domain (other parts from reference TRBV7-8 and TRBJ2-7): GAGVSQSPRYKVAKRGQDVALRCDPISGHVSLFWYQQALGQGPEFLTYFQNEAQLDKSGLPSDRFFAERPEGSVSTLKIQRTQQEDSAVYLCASSLAPSGTYEQYFGPGTRLTVT.

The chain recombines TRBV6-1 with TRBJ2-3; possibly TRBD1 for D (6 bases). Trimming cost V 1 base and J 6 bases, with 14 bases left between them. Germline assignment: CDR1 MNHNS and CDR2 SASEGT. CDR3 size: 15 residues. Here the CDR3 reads CASSEGDTTSDTQYF. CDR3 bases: TGTGCCAGCAGTGAAGGGGACACCACCTCCGATACGCAGTATTTT.

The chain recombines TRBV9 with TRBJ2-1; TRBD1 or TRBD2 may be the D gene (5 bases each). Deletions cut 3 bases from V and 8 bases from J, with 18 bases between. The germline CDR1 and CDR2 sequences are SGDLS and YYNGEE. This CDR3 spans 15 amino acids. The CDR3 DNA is TGTGCCAGCAGCGGGCCCAACGGGACGAAATATGAGCAGTTCTTC. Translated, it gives CASSGPNGTKYEQFF.

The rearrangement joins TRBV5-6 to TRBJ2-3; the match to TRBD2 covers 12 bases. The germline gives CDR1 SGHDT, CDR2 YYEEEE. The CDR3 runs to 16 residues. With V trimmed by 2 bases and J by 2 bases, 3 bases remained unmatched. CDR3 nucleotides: TGTGCCAGCAGCTTACTAGCGGGAGGTTTCACAGATACGCAGTATTTT. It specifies CASSLLAGGFTDTQYF.